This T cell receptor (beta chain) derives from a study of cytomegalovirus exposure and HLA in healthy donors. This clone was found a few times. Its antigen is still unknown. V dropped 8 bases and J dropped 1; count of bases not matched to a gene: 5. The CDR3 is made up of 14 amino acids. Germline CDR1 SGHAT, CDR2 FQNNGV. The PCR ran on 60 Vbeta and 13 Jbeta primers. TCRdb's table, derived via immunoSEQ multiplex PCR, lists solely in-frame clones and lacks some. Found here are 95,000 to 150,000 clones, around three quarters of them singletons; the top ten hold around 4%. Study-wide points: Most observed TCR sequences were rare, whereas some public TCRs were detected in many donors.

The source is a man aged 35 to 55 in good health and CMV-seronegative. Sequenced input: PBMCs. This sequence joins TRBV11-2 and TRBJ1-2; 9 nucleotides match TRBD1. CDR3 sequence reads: CASVQGASNYGYTF. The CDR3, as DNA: TGTGCCAGCGTACAGGGGGCTAGTAACTATGGCTACACCTTC.